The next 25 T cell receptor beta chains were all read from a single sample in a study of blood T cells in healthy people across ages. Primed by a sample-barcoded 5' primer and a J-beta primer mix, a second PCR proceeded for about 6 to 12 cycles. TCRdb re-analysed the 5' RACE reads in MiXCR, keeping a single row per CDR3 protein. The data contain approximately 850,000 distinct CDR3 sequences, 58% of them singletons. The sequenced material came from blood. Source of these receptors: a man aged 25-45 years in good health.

CDR3 nucleotide sequence: TGTGCCAGCACGATGTTGGGGGGCTACACCTTC. Translation gives CASTMLGGYTF. The V and J genes are TRBV7-9 and TRBJ1-2; D gene uncertain. The CDR3 runs to 11 residues. The germline gives CDR1 SEHNR, CDR2 FQNEAQ (reference sequence). Between the trimmed V and J ends, which lost 7 bases and 8 bases, there was a span of 11 bases. The variable domain in full, with the rest retrieved from reference TRBV7-9 and TRBJ1-2, is DTGVSQNPRHKITKRGQNVTFRCDPISEHNRLYWYRQTLGQGPEFLTYFQNEAQLEKSRLLSDRFSAERPKGSFSTLEIQRTEQGDSAMYLCASTMLGGYTFGSGTRLTVV.

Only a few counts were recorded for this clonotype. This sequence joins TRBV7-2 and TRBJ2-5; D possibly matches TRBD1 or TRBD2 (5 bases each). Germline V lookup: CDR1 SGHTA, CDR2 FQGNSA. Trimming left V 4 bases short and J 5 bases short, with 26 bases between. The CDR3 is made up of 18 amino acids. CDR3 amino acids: CASSSLITGLLNRETQYF. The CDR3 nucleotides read TGTGCCAGCAGCTCTCTTATAACGGGGCTCCTTAATAGGGAGACCCAGTACTTC. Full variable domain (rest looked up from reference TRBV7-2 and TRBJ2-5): GAGVSQSPSNKVTEKGKDVELRCDPISGHTALYWYRQSLGQGLEFLIYFQGNSAPDKSGLPSDRFSAERTGGSVSTLTIQRTQQEDSAVYLCASSSLITGLLNRETQYFGPGTRLLVL.

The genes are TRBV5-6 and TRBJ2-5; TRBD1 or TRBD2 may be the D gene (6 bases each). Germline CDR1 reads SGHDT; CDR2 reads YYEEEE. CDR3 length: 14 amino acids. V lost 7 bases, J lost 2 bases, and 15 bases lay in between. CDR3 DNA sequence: TGTGCCAGCCTAGCGACAGGCCAACAAGAGACCCAGTACTTC. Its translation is CASLATGQQETQYF.

The CDR3 sequence: CASSSQGFEAFF. CDR3 in DNA: TGCGCCAGCAGCTCCCAGGGCTTTGAAGCTTTCTTT. This sequence joins TRBV5-1 and TRBJ1-1; D may be TRBD1 (5 bases). The CDR3 has 12 residues. The germline CDR1 and CDR2 sequences are SGHRS and YFSETQ. Trimming cost V 3 bases and J 7 bases, with 10 bases left between them.

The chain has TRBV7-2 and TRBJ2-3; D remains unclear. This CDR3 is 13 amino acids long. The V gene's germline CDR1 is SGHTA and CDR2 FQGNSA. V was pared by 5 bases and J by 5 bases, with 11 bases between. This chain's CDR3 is CASSPEAVDTQYF. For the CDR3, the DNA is TGTGCCAGCAGCCCTGAGGCGGTAGATACGCAGTATTTT.

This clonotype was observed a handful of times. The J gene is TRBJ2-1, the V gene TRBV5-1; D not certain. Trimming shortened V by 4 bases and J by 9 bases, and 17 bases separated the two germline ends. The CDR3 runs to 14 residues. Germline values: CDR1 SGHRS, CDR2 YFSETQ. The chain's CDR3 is CASSVKTEAGEQFF. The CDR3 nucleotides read TGCGCCAGCAGCGTCAAGACGGAAGCTGGTGAGCAGTTCTTC. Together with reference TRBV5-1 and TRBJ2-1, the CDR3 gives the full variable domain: KAGVTQTPRYLIKTRGQQVTLSCSPISGHRSVSWYQQTPGQGLQFLFEYFSETQRNKGNFPGRFSGRQFSNSRSEMNVSTLELGDSALYLCASSVKTEAGEQFFGPGTRLTVL.

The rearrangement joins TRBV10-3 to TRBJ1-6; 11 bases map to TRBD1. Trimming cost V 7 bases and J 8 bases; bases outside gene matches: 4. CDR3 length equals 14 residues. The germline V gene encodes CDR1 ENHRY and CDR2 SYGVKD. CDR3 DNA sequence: TGTGCCATCAATTCGGGACAGGGGGATTCACCCCTCCACTTT. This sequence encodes CAINSGQGDSPLHF.

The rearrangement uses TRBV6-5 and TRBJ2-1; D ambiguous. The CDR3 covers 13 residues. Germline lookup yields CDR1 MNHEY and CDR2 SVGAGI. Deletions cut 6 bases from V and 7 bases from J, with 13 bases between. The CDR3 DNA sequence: TGTGCCAGCAGGGGGTCAACGGTGAATGAGCAGTTCTTC. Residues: CASRGSTVNEQFF.

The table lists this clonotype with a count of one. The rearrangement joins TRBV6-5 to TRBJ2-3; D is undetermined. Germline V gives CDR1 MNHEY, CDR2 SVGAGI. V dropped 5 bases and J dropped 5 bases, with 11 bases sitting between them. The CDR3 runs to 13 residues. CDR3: CASSTIAGDTQYF. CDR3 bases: TGTGCCAGCAGTACGATCGCCGGAGATACGCAGTATTTT.

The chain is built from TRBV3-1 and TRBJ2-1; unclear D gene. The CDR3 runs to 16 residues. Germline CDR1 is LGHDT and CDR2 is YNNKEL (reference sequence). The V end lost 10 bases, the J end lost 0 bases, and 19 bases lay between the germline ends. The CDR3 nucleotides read TGTGCCACCTCAGCCCCAGGCACAAGCTCCTACAATGAGCAGTTCTTC. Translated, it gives CATSAPGTSSYNEQFF.

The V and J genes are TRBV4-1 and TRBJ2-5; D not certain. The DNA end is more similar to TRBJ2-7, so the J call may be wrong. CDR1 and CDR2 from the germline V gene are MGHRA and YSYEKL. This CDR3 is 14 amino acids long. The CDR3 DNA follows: TGCGCCAGCAGCCAAGGACTTTACTCCTACGAGCAGTACTTC. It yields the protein CASSQGLYSYEQYF.

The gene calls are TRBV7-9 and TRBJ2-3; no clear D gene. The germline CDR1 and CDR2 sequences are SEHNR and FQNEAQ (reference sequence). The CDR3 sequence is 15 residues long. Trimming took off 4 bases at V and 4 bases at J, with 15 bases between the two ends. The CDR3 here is CASSSDMNSPDTQYF. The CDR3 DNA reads TGTGCCAGCAGCTCGGATATGAACTCCCCAGATACGCAGTATTTT.

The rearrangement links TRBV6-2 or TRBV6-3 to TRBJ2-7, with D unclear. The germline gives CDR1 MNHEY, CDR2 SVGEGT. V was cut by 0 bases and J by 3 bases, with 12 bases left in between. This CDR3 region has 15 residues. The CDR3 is CASSYSKTKLYEQYF. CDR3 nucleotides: TGTGCCAGCAGTTACTCGAAAACAAAACTCTACGAGCAGTACTTC.

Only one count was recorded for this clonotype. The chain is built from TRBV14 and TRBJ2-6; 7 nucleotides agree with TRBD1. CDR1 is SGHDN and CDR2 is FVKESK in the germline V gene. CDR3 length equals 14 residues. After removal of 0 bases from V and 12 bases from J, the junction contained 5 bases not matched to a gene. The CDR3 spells CASSQEDRPLVLTF. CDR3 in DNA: TGTGCCAGCAGCCAAGAGGACAGGCCCCTCGTCCTGACTTTC. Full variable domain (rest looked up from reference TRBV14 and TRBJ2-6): EAGVTQFPSHSVIEKGQTVTLRCDPISGHDNLYWYRRVMGKEIKFLLHFVKESKQDESGMPNNRFLAERTGGTYSTLKVQPAELEDSGVYFCASSQEDRPLVLTFGAGSRLTVL.

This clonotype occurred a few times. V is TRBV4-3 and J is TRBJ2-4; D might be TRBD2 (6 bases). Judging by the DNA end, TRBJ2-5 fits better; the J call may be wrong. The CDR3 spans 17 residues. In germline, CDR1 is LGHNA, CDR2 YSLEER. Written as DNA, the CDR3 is TGCGCCAGCAGCCAAGAAAGTTCCGGGAGAGGAGGAGAGACCCAGTACTTC. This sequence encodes CASSQESSGRGGETQYF.

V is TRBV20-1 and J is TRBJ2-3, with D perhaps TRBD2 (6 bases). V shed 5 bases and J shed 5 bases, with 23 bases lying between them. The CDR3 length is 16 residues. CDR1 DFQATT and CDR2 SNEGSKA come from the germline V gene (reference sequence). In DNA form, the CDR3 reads TGCAGTGCTCGCCCAGGCACTGGCGGGGATGGAGATACGCAGTATTTT. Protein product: CSARPGTGGDGDTQYF.

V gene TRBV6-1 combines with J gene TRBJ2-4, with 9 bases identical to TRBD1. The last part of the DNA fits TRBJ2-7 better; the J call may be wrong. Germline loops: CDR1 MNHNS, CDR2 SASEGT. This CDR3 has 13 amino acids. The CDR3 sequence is CASSWGQGIEQYF. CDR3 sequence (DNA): TGTGCCAGCAGTTGGGGACAGGGCATCGAGCAGTACTTC.

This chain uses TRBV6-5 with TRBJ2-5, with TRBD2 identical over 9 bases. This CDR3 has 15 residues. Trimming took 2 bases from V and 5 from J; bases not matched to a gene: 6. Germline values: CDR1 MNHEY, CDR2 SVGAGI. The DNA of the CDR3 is TGTGCCAGCAGTTACAGCGGGGGGCCGGGTGAGACCCAGTACTTC. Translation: CASSYSGGPGETQYF.

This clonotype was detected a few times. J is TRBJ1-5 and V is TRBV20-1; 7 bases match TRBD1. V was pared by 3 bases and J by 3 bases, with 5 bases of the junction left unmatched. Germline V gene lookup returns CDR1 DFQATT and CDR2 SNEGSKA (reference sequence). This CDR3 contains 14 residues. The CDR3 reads CSARMGQYNQPQHF. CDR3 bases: TGCAGTGCTAGGATGGGACAGTACAATCAGCCCCAGCATTTT.

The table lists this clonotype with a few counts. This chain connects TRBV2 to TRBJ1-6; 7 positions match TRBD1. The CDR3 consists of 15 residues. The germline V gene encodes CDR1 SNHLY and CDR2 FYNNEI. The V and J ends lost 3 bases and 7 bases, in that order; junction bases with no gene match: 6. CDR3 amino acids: CASSDQSRGNSPLHF. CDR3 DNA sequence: TGTGCCAGCAGTGATCAGTCCAGGGGGAATTCACCCCTCCACTTT.

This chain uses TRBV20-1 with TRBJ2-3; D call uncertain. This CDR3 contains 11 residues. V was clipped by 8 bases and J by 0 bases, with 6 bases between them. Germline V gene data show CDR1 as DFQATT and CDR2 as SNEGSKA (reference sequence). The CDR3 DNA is TGCAGTCTGGATAGCACAGATACGCAGTATTTT. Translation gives CSLDSTDTQYF.

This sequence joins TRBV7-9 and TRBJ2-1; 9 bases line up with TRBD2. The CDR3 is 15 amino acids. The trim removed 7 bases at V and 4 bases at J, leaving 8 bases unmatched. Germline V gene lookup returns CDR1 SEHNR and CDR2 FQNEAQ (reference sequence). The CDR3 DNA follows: TGTGCCAGCACTGAGGGGACTAGCATATACAATGAGCAGTTCTTC. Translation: CASTEGTSIYNEQFF.

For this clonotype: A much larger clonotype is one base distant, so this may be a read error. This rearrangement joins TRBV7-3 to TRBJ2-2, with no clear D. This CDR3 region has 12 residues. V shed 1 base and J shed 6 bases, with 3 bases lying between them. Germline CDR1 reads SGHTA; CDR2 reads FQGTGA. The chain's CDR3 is CASSLISGELFF. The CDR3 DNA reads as TGTGCCAGCAGCTTAATTTCCGGGGAGCTGTTTTTT.

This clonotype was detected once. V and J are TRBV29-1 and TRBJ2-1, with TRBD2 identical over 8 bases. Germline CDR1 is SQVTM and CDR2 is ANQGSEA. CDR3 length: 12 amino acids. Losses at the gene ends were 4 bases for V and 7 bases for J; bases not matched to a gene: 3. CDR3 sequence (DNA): TGCAGCGTTGGGACTAGCCAAAATGAGCAGTTCTTC. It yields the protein CSVGTSQNEQFF.

This CDR3 is CASSYSRSGGHLRPYEQYF. The CDR3, as DNA: TGTGCCAGCAGTTACTCGAGAAGCGGGGGCCATCTCCGCCCCTACGAGCAGTACTTC. This rearrangement joins TRBV6-5 to TRBJ2-7; 8 positions match TRBD2. The CDR3 length is 19 residues. Germline V gene lookup returns CDR1 MNHEY and CDR2 SVGAGI. V lost 0 bases to trimming and J lost 2 bases; unmatched junction nucleotides: 15.